This TCR beta chain is drawn from a study of cytomegalovirus exposure and HLA in healthy donors. Study observations and caveats: As was reported, the classifier diagnosed cytomegalovirus status with high specificity and sensitivity. Three chains linked to CMV were shown in vitro to be specific for CMV antigens. Rare TCR sequences dominated, though some public TCRs recurred in many donors.

A word on this clone: The antigen remains unidentified.

Generated by immunoSEQ multiplex PCR, the TCRdb table keeps only in-frame clones and is missing some. The profile shows approximately 280,000 clones, roughly 90% of them singletons. The CDR3 extends over 11 amino acids. Trimming shortened V by 5 bases and J by 10 bases, and 9 bases separated the two germline ends. Per the germline V gene, CDR1 is MNHEY and CDR2 is SMNVEV (reference sequence). The rearrangement links TRBV27 to TRBJ2-1; tentatively, D is TRBD1 (5 bases). The source of this sequence is a young woman in good health and CMV-seronegative. Specimen: PBMCs. The CDR3 loop is CASSKDREQFF. The DNA for the CDR3 is TGTGCCAGCAGTAAAGACAGAGAGCAGTTCTTC.